One sample yielded the 30 T cell receptor beta chains listed below, sequenced in a study of T cells in Graves' hyperthyroidism and ophthalmopathy. The TCR beta CDR3 regions underwent amplification using RNA transcripts as the source. When the TCR CDR3 underwent first-round RT-PCR, the HTBI primer set was used. TCRdb re-called the multiplex PCR reads with MiXCR, one entry per CDR3 protein. The data hold roughly 100,000 distinct CDR3 sequences, with approximately 50% observed a single time. The sample was blood. These receptors originate from a middle-aged man with Graves' hyperthyroidism.

The table lists this clonotype with many counts. The CDR3 DNA reads as TGTGCCAGCAGCGCCCTTACACGAGGTCAAAAGTTCTTC. This gives the protein CASSALTRGQKFF. This chain connects TRBV7-3 to TRBJ2-1; D gene ambiguous. This CDR3 is 13 amino acids long. V lost 5 bases and J 14 bases, leaving 19 bases between the germline ends. Germline values: CDR1 SGHTA, CDR2 FQGTGA.

On this clonotype: A read error is likely, as this CDR3 ends without the conserved phenylalanine or tryptophan. This chain joins TRBV19 and TRBJ2-2; a possible D gene is TRBD1 (5 bases). The CDR3 consists of 11 residues. Germline-derived CDR1 and CDR2 are LNHDA and SQIVND (reference sequence). The CDR3 bases are TGTGCTCATAGGGGTACCGGGGAGCTGTTTTTA. Encoded protein: CAHRGTGELFL.

The V call is TRBV12-3 or TRBV12-4, the J call TRBJ2-7; 9 bases map to TRBD1. The CDR3 runs 15 residues. Trimming removed 6 bases from V and 2 bases from J; junction bases left unmatched: 8. The CDR3 loop reads CASRPRQGGTYEQYF. CDR3 sequence (DNA): TGTGCCAGCAGACCCCGACAGGGGGGCACCTACGAGCAGTACTTC.

This clonotype was detected many times. The rearrangement uses TRBV20-1 and TRBJ2-3; TRBD2 might be the D (7 bases). This CDR3 has 13 residues. Between the trimmed V and J ends, which lost 5 bases and 6 bases, there was a span of 15 bases. Germline CDR1 is DFQATT and CDR2 is SNEGSKA (reference sequence). The CDR3 bases are TGCAGTGCTGAGGGGGGGAGGGCCGATACGCAGTATTTT. Amino acid sequence: CSAEGGRADTQYF.

This clonotype was recorded only once. CDR3 DNA sequence: TGCGCCAGCAGTGGTTCCTCAGGGGCCAACGTCCTGACTTTC. Its protein product is CASSGSSGANVLTF. The chain recombines TRBV10-1 with TRBJ2-6; no firm D call. Germline V gene lookup returns CDR1 WNHNN and CDR2 SYGVQD (reference sequence). Trimming stripped 4 bases from V and 4 bases from J, with 8 bases between. The CDR3 has 14 amino acids.

This clonotype was seen at least ten times. This rearrangement joins TRBV5-6 to TRBJ1-2, with D unresolved. The V gene's germline CDR1 is SGHDT and CDR2 YYEEEE. The CDR3 spans 11 residues. The V gene lost 0 bases and the J gene lost 5 bases, with 2 bases spanning the gap. In DNA form, the CDR3 reads TGTGCCAGCAGCTTGGGGTATGGCTACACCTTC. Translating gives CASSLGYGYTF.

The V call is TRBV5-6, the J call TRBJ2-7; tentatively, D is TRBD1 (5 bases). The germline V gene has CDR1 SGHDT and CDR2 YYEEEE. The CDR3 consists of 13 residues. The ends were cut back, 4 bases at V and 9 bases at J, with 17 bases in the middle. CDR3 residues: CASSVGRSVGQYF. DNA for the CDR3: TGTGCCAGCAGCGTGGGGCGCTCGGTGGGGCAGTACTTC.

On this clonotype itself: The germline gene is not matched at one end of the junction; a read error may be the cause. The chain links TRBV14 to TRBJ1-1; 9 bases fit TRBD1. The germline V gene has CDR1 SGHDN and CDR2 FVKESK. This CDR3 contains 14 residues. Here the CDR3 DNA reads TGCGCCAGCGGCCATAGGGGACAGGGACTAACAGCTTTCTTT. Translated: CASGHRGQGLTAFF.

With respect to this clonotype: This may be a read error, as it is one base from a much larger clone. The J gene is TRBJ2-3, the V gene TRBV4-2; D is perhaps TRBD1 or TRBD2 (5 bases each). From germline, CDR1 is LGHNA and CDR2 YNFKEQ. This CDR3 spans 16 amino acids. The CDR3 DNA sequence: TGTGCCAGCAGCCAAGGTACTGGGACCAGCACAGATACGCGGTATTTT. This codes for CASSQGTGTSTDTRYF.

This clonotype occurred many times. V and J are TRBV2 and TRBJ1-3; TRBD1 might be the D (5 bases). The CDR3 is 16 residues long. Germline-derived CDR1 and CDR2 are SNHLY and FYNNEI. The ends were cut back, 2 bases at V and 2 bases at J, with 13 bases in the middle. The CDR3 DNA reads as TGTGCCAGCAGTGAAAGGTGGGGGGAAGCTGGAAACACCATATATTTT. Residues: CASSERWGEAGNTIYF.

This clonotype has a single count. A junction boundary mismatches the germline segment, possibly from a read error. This chain connects TRBV10-1 to TRBJ2-7, with TRBD2 matching 7 bases. This CDR3 is 14 amino acids long. Germline V lookup: CDR1 WNHNN, CDR2 SYGVQD (reference sequence). This chain's CDR3 is CDISEREGPYEQYF. CDR3 DNA: TGTGACATCAGTGAGAGGGAGGGGCCTTACGAGCAGTACTTC.

This clonotype is a singleton in its sample. The rearrangement uses TRBV10-3 and TRBJ1-5; 10 positions agree with TRBD1. This CDR3 spans 15 amino acids. V dropped 10 bases and J dropped 6; count of bases not matched to a gene: 12. CDR1 is ENHRY and CDR2 is SYGVKD in the germline V gene. This chain's CDR3 is CASSPGQGLGQPQHF. In DNA, the CDR3 is TGTGCCAGCTCGCCGGGACAGGGGTTGGGTCAGCCCCAGCATTTT.

This clonotype occurred many times. The J gene is TRBJ1-5, the V gene TRBV20-1; D may be TRBD1 (5 bases). Germline V gene lookup returns CDR1 DFQATT and CDR2 SNEGSKA (reference sequence). Trimming left V 6 bases short and J 5 bases short, with 11 bases between. The CDR3 is 12 amino acids. The CDR3 here is CSAAAGDQPQHF. The CDR3 DNA reads as TGCAGTGCCGCGGCGGGGGATCAGCCCCAGCATTTT.

The chain recombines TRBV4-3 with TRBJ2-7; D perhaps matches TRBD1 (6 bases). This CDR3 is built from 17 residues. Germline lookup yields CDR1 LGHNA and CDR2 YSLEER. V lost 2 bases, J lost 4 bases, and 21 bases lay in between. CDR3 residues: CASSQRWGLGGGYEQYF. CDR3 DNA: TGCGCCAGCAGCCAAAGGTGGGGGCTAGGCGGAGGTTACGAGCAGTACTTC.

This clonotype was seen at least ten times. The chain recombines TRBV20-1 with TRBJ2-1, with D unclear. Trimming removed 4 bases from V and 0 bases from J, with 10 bases in between. Per germline, CDR1 DFQATT and CDR2 SNEGSKA (reference sequence). The CDR3 consists of 14 residues. Written as DNA, the CDR3 is TGCAGTGCTAAGGTAGAGAGCTCCTACAATGAGCAGTTCTTC. It encodes CSAKVESSYNEQFF.

This clonotype has a handful of counts. A read error may be the cause here, since a much bigger clone is one base away. J is TRBJ2-7 and V is TRBV6-5, with 7 bases fitting TRBD2. V lost 1 base to trimming and J lost 2 bases; unmatched junction nucleotides: 5. There are 15 residues in the CDR3. CDR1 and CDR2 from the germline V gene are MNHEY and SVGAGI. CDR3 sequence: CASSYFGGSAYEQYF. In nucleotides, the CDR3 is TGTGCCAGCAGTTACTTCGGGGGGAGCGCCTACGAGCAGTACTTC.

Ten or more counts support this clonotype. The chain couples TRBV12-3 or TRBV12-4 to TRBJ1-1; possible D gene TRBD1, 5 bases. The germline V and J ends were trimmed by 6 bases and 7 bases, with 9 bases remaining between them. This CDR3 contains 11 residues. The CDR3 protein is CASSRTLEAFF. For the CDR3, the DNA is TGTGCCAGCAGCCGGACACTTGAAGCTTTCTTT.

This clonotype was detected once. Likely a read error: the CDR3 ends without its conserved phenylalanine or tryptophan. The DNA for the CDR3 is TGTGCCAGCAGCTTAGCCCCGGGACAGGGCCACGAGCAGTACTCC. Protein product: CASSLAPGQGHEQYS. The chain joins TRBV7-8 to TRBJ2-7, with 9 bases identical to TRBD1. V shed 0 bases, J shed 5 bases, and the junction held 5 bases outside the gene matches. Germline CDR1 and CDR2: SGHVS and FQNEAQ. The CDR3 is made up of 15 amino acids.

On this clonotype itself: Since the CDR3 does not end with the conserved phenylalanine or tryptophan, this likely comes from a read error. J is TRBJ2-3 and V is TRBV10-2; D is ambiguous. This CDR3 contains 11 residues. Germline lookup yields CDR1 WSHSY and CDR2 SAAADI. The V end was cut by 9 bases, the J end by 11 bases, with 15 bases between. The CDR3, as DNA: TGCGCCAGTTTGACGGGTAATGAGCAGTATTTG. Its translation: CASLTGNEQYL.

The chain links TRBV29-1 to TRBJ2-1; 12 bases agree with TRBD2. V dropped 7 bases and J dropped 4; count of bases not matched to a gene: 14. CDR1 and CDR2 from the germline V gene are SQVTM and ANQGSEA. This CDR3 is 17 amino acids long. CDR3 in DNA: TGCAGCGCCGATCCCTACCTAACTAGCGGGAGGTACAATGAGCAGTTCTTC. Encoded protein: CSADPYLTSGRYNEQFF.

The rearrangement links TRBV7-8 to TRBJ2-1; 10 nucleotides agree with TRBD1. The CDR3 is 18 amino acids. CDR1 SGHVS and CDR2 FQNEAQ come from the germline V gene. Trimming at V came to 7 bases and at J to 5 bases, leaving 17 bases not matched to a gene. The CDR3 loop reads CASTSSSQDRGRNNEQFF. The CDR3 nucleotides read TGTGCCAGCACATCCAGCAGCCAAGACAGGGGGCGAAACAATGAGCAGTTCTTC.

This clonotype was detected ten times or more. The gene calls are TRBV5-1 and TRBJ2-5, with 11 bases identical to TRBD2. V lost 3 bases, J lost 5 bases, and 3 bases stayed unmatched. The CDR3 is made up of 14 amino acids. Germline V gives CDR1 SGHRS, CDR2 YFSETQ. The CDR3 protein is CASSSIAGGETQYF. CDR3 nucleotides: TGCGCCAGCAGCTCGATAGCGGGAGGGGAGACCCAGTACTTC.

This clonotype appeared many times. The chain carries TRBV28 and TRBJ2-5, with 8 bases fitting TRBD2. Germline assignment: CDR1 MDHEN and CDR2 SYDVKM. J lost 6 bases, V lost 4 bases, and 10 bases had no gene match. The length of the CDR3 is 15 residues. The CDR3 protein is CASSSHRGGGQTQYF. The CDR3 nucleotides read TGTGCCAGCAGTTCCCATCGGGGGGGCGGGCAGACCCAGTACTTC.

This clonotype has at least ten counts. This chain links TRBV19 with TRBJ1-1; 7 nucleotides agree with TRBD1. Per germline, CDR1 LNHDA and CDR2 SQIVND (reference sequence). This CDR3 contains 14 residues. Unmatched junction bases numbered 6, after V lost 6 bases and J lost 2 bases. CDR3 amino acids: CASRVGTANTEAFF. In DNA form, the CDR3 reads TGTGCCAGTAGGGTGGGGACAGCCAACACTGAAGCTTTCTTT.

This clonotype was found many times. The CDR3 region is CASSLVNQPQHF. The CDR3 bases are TGTGCCAGCAGCTTGGTAAATCAGCCCCAGCATTTT. The chain couples TRBV5-8 to TRBJ1-5, with D unclear. V was shortened by 0 bases and J by 4 bases, with 2 bases between the two germline ends. The CDR3 has 12 amino acids. Germline V lookup: CDR1 SGHTS, CDR2 YDEGEE.

This clonotype was counted once. DNA of the CDR3: TGTGCCAGCAGCTTAAGGGCGGGAGGATTCAATGGCTACACCTTC. Protein product: CASSLRAGGFNGYTF. The genes are TRBV7-8 and TRBJ1-2; no clear D. CDR3 length: 15 amino acids. CDR1 is SGHVS, CDR2 FQNEAQ, per germline. V gave up 2 bases and J gave up 6 bases, with 16 bases separating them.

The table lists this clonotype with many counts. The chain uses TRBV5-1 and TRBJ1-3; D perhaps matches TRBD1 (6 bases). The CDR3 has 14 residues. V lost 4 bases and J 2 bases, leaving 10 bases between the germline ends. Germline V CDR1 and CDR2: SGHRS, YFSETQ. The CDR3 region has the DNA TGCGCCAGCAGCCTCGGGACACCTGGAAACACCATATATTTT. It encodes CASSLGTPGNTIYF.

The CDR3 nucleotides read TGTGCTGACAGCTTAGGAGGGGCAAAAGGCTACACCTTC. Translating it yields CADSLGGAKGYTF. This chain connects TRBV7-4 to TRBJ1-2; D perhaps matches TRBD1 (5 bases). The germline V gene has CDR1 SGHVT and CDR2 SQSDAQ. CDR3 length: 13 residues.

This clonotype was detected ten times or more. The genes are TRBV7-8 and TRBJ1-3; perhaps TRBD1 as D (6 bases). This CDR3 has 18 amino acids. Trimming left V 1 base short and J 2 bases short, with 18 bases between. Germline V CDR1 and CDR2: SGHVS, FQNEAQ. The CDR3 region has the DNA TGTGCCAGCAGCTTAGGATCCCCGGGACAAGCGACTGGAAACACCATATATTTT. This gives the protein CASSLGSPGQATGNTIYF.

Note on this clonotype: A much larger clonotype is one base distant, so this may be a read error. The J gene is TRBJ2-1, the V gene TRBV12-3 or TRBV12-4; either TRBD1 or TRBD2 may supply D (5 bases each). The CDR3 sequence is 14 residues long. This CDR3 is CASSPGGGSSLSLF. DNA of the CDR3: TGTGCCAGCAGTCCCGGTGGGGGAAGTTCCCTATCCCTCTTC.